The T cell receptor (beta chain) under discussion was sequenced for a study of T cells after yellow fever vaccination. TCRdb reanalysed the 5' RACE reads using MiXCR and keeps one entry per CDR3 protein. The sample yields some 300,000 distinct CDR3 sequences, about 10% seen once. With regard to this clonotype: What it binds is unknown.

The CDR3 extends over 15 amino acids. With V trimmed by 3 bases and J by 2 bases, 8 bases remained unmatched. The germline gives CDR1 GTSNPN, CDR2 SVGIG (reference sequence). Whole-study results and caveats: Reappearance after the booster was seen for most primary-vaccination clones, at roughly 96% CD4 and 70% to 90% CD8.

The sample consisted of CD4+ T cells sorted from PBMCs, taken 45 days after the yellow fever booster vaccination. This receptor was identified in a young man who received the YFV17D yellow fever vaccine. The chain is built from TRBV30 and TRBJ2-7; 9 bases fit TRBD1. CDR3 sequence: CAWRETGGIPYEQYF. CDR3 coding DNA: TGTGCCTGGAGGGAAACAGGGGGCATCCCCTACGAGCAGTACTTC.